The clone carrying this TCR beta chain has just a few counts. Through Arm-PCR of CDR3 regions and iRepertoire HTBI primers, TCR beta libraries were built. Each CDR3 protein gets one entry after TCRdb re-called the multiplex PCR reads with MiXCR. The sample yields roughly 450,000 distinct CDR3 sequences, around 20% seen once. V lost 9 bases and J 1 base, leaving 15 bases between the germline ends. Germline loops: CDR1 ENHRY, CDR2 SYGVKD. The CDR3 sequence is 14 residues long. Time point: persistent/refractory GD, antithyroid drugs over 5 years with positive TRAb. PBMC RNA was the source of the TCR library. The data were taken from a study of regulatory T cells in long-lasting Graves disease. Study at large: The term persistent Graves' disease signified upward of 5 years on antithyroid drugs with positive TSH receptor antibodies.

The input for sequencing was peripheral blood mononuclear cells (PBMCs), taken when the disease was refractory, from a patient treated with antithyroid drugs. The receptor was derived from a female donor with Graves disease. This sequence joins TRBV10-3 and TRBJ1-1, with a tentative D call TRBD1 (6 bases). The CDR3 region has the DNA TGTGCCATTAGGGGGAACACACCGAACACTGAAGCTTTCTTT. Its protein is CAIRGNTPNTEAFF.